Shown below are 31 T cell receptor beta chains from a single sample sequenced in a study of chemoradiotherapy in HPV16-positive cancers. Profiled with immunoSEQ multiplex PCR; TCRdb holds only in-frame clones, not every one. The sample lists about 6,200 clones, approximately 80% occurring once. Sequencing was performed on tumor tissue, taken from a patient who underwent chemoradiotherapy. The receptors stem from a human donor with HPV-associated anogenital cancer.

The chain combines TRBV19 with TRBJ1-4; D remains ambiguous. Germline V gene sequence: CDR1 LNHDA, CDR2 SQIVND (reference sequence). This CDR3 is 14 amino acids long. The V end was cut by 3 bases, the J end by 8 bases, with 13 bases between. CDR3: CASSMAGEWEKLFF. The CDR3, as DNA: TGTGCCAGTAGTATGGCGGGAGAGTGGGAAAAACTGTTTTTT.

This clone has only a few counts. The gene calls are TRBV2 and TRBJ2-7, with D unresolved. The CDR3 covers 12 residues. Per germline, CDR1 SNHLY and CDR2 FYNNEI. V was pared by 9 bases and J by 6 bases, with 15 bases between. This chain's CDR3 is CASSYGRVEQYF. CDR3 nucleotides: TGTGCCAGTAGTTATGGTAGGGTCGAGCAGTACTTC.

V usage is TRBV5-6 and J usage is TRBJ1-5, with 7 nucleotides matching TRBD1. The junction had 7 bases not matched to a gene; V was cut back by 4 bases and J by 0 bases. The CDR3 is 16 residues long. Germline loops: CDR1 SGHDT, CDR2 YYEEEE. The CDR3 region has the DNA TGTGCCAGCAGCCATAAGACAGGGCTTAGCAATCAGCCCCAGCATTTT. Residues: CASSHKTGLSNQPQHF.

This clone was seen only once. The chain joins TRBV28 to TRBJ1-1; no clear D gene. V lost 4 bases to trimming and J lost 0 bases, with 9 bases between them. Germline CDR1 is MDHEN and CDR2 is SYDVKM. CDR3 length: 14 residues. CDR3 residues: CASSSGSMNTEAFF. The CDR3 DNA reads TGTGCCAGCAGTTCCGGCAGCATGAACACTGAAGCTTTCTTT.

CDR3 amino acids: CASSQQGNTEAFF. CDR3 nucleotides: TGTGCCAGCAGCCAACAGGGTAACACTGAAGCTTTCTTT. The chain combines TRBV7-3 with TRBJ1-1; D is possibly TRBD1 (6 bases). The CDR3 totals 13 residues. With 5 bases removed from V and 2 bases from J, the gap between germline ends came to 9 bases. Germline values: CDR1 SGHTA, CDR2 FQGTGA.

This sequence joins TRBV10-3 and TRBJ1-5, with D tentatively TRBD1 (5 bases). This CDR3 contains 13 residues. CDR1 and CDR2 from the germline V gene are ENHRY and SYGVKD. The V end was cut by 7 bases, the J end by 0 bases, with 7 bases between. This CDR3 reads CAIKQDSNQPQHF. CDR3 DNA: TGTGCCATCAAACAGGATAGCAATCAGCCCCAGCATTTT.

The chain recombines TRBV30 with TRBJ2-3, with 9 bases aligning to TRBD1. The ends lost 8 bases at V and 6 bases at J; junction bases unmatched: 18. CDR3 size: 16 residues. Germline V gene lookup returns CDR1 GTSNPN and CDR2 SVGIG (reference sequence). DNA for the CDR3: TGTGCCCTCTCTTCCCGGGACAGGGTTCGTGTGGATACGCAGTATTTT. Protein product: CALSSRDRVRVDTQYF.

The V call is TRBV9, the J call TRBJ1-2, with 7 nucleotides matching TRBD1. The germline V gene has CDR1 SGDLS and CDR2 YYNGEE. This CDR3 spans 14 amino acids. V dropped 3 bases and J dropped 4; count of bases not matched to a gene: 6. CDR3 sequence reads: CASSGRDSRYGYTF. CDR3 coding DNA: TGTGCCAGCAGCGGCCGGGACAGCCGCTATGGCTACACCTTC. Full variable domain (missing parts from reference TRBV9 and TRBJ1-2): DSGVTQTPKHLITATGQRVTLRCSPRSGDLSVYWYQQSLDQGLQFLIQYYNGEERAKGNILERFSAQQFPDLHSELNLSSLELGDSALYFCASSGRDSRYGYTFGSGTRLTVV.

This clone showed up just once. J is TRBJ1-1 and V is TRBV6-5; D is uncertain. The CDR3 extends over 13 amino acids. V shed 4 bases and J shed 1 base, with 7 bases lying between them. Germline assignment: CDR1 MNHEY and CDR2 SVGAGI. CDR3: CASSSPQNTEAFF. As DNA, the CDR3 is TGTGCCAGCAGTTCCCCCCAGAACACTGAAGCTTTCTTT.

CDR3 in amino acids: CASTTGDRLNTEAFF. CDR3 bases: TGCGCCAGCACCACGGGGGACCGGTTGAACACTGAAGCTTTCTTT. This chain uses TRBV5-1 with TRBJ1-1, with a weak D call TRBD1 (5 bases). The germline CDR1 and CDR2 sequences are SGHRS and YFSETQ. V was pared by 6 bases and J by 0 bases, with 15 bases between. The CDR3 runs to 15 residues.

This clone was detected once. The chain is built from TRBV27 and TRBJ2-3; D ambiguous. This CDR3 is 15 amino acids long. Between the trimmed V and J ends, which lost 6 bases and 2 bases, there was a span of 15 bases. Germline V CDR1 and CDR2: MNHEY, SMNVEV (reference sequence). The CDR3 spells CASRLLFPDTDTQYF. CDR3 DNA: TGTGCCAGCAGGCTGCTATTCCCTGACACAGATACGCAGTATTTT.

By share, this clone ranks as large. The chain employs TRBV11-2 and TRBJ1-3; possibly TRBD1 for D (5 bases). This CDR3 has 16 residues. V lost 5 bases, J lost 0 bases, and 14 bases lay in between. Germline assignment: CDR1 SGHAT and CDR2 FQNNGV. The CDR3 nucleotides are TGTGCCAGCAGCCCCGCGGGGACGATCTCTGGAAACACCATATATTTT. It yields the protein CASSPAGTISGNTIYF.

The chain has TRBV28 and TRBJ2-5, with D perhaps given as TRBD1 or TRBD2 (5 bases each). Trimming took off 4 bases at V and 3 bases at J, with 15 bases between the two ends. The CDR3 length is 15 residues. Germline V gene sequence: CDR1 MDHEN, CDR2 SYDVKM. In DNA, the CDR3 is TGTGCCAGCAGTTCCGGCGGGCAGGGTGAAGAGACCCAGTACTTC. This translates into CASSSGGQGEETQYF.

The chain employs TRBV5-1 and TRBJ1-1; 7 bases line up with TRBD1. Germline V gene sequence: CDR1 SGHRS, CDR2 YFSETQ. This CDR3 comprises 17 residues. V lost 4 bases, J lost 0 bases, and 12 bases stayed unmatched. CDR3 region: CASSRGVRGKVNTEAFF. The CDR3 DNA follows: TGCGCCAGCAGCCGCGGTGTCAGGGGGAAGGTGAACACTGAAGCTTTCTTT.

The V call is TRBV9, the J call TRBJ2-6; D unclear. The CDR3 sequence is 15 residues long. Germline-derived CDR1 and CDR2 are SGDLS and YYNGEE. Trimming left V 0 bases short and J 0 bases short, with 4 bases between. CDR3 residues: CASSVGYSGANVLTF. The CDR3, as DNA: TGTGCCAGCAGCGTAGGGTACTCTGGGGCCAACGTCCTGACTTTC.

This clone was picked up a small number of times. The chain recombines TRBV5-4 with TRBJ1-1; D may be TRBD1 (5 bases). This CDR3 contains 12 residues. Germline CDR1 SGHNT, CDR2 YYREEE (reference sequence). Trimming shortened V by 4 bases and J by 12 bases, and 16 bases separated the two germline ends. CDR3 in amino acids: CASSTRTSSPFF. In DNA form, the CDR3 reads TGTGCCAGCAGCACCAGGACATCAAGCCCTTTCTTT.

J is TRBJ1-5 and V is TRBV15; no definite D call. This CDR3 comprises 12 residues. Trimming removed 0 bases at V and 3 bases at J, with 0 bases between. Germline loops: CDR1 LNHNV, CDR2 YYDKDF (reference sequence). In DNA, the CDR3 is TGTGCCACCAGCAGAGACAATCAGCCCCAGCATTTT. Its protein is CATSRDNQPQHF.

This sequence joins TRBV6-1 and TRBJ1-3, with D uncertain. V was trimmed by 1 base and J by 4 bases, leaving 8 bases between them. The CDR3 is 14 residues long. Germline assignment: CDR1 MNHNS and CDR2 SASEGT. CDR3 region: CASSEGIPGNTIYF. The CDR3 region has the DNA TGTGCCAGCAGTGAAGGAATCCCCGGAAACACCATATATTTT.

This clone was seen a handful of times. This sequence joins TRBV6-1 and TRBJ1-3; perhaps TRBD1 as D (5 bases). The CDR3 totals 16 residues. Trimming stripped 2 bases from V and 0 bases from J, with 11 bases between. Germline CDR1 MNHNS, CDR2 SASEGT. The CDR3 here is CASSEHVGGSGNTIYF. The CDR3 DNA sequence: TGTGCCAGCAGTGAACATGTTGGGGGCTCTGGAAACACCATATATTTT.

This clone was detected a few times. This rearrangement joins TRBV7-9 to TRBJ1-1, with TRBD1 matching over 7 bases. V was pared by 5 bases and J by 7 bases, with 10 bases of the junction left unmatched. Germline V gives CDR1 SEHNR, CDR2 FQNEAQ (reference sequence). The CDR3 consists of 14 residues. The CDR3 sequence is CASSPNDRDDEAFF. As DNA, the CDR3 is TGTGCCAGCAGCCCCAATGACAGGGATGATGAAGCTTTCTTT.

This clone appeared once. The chain uses TRBV5-1 and TRBJ2-2; the D is unclear. CDR3 size: 14 residues. Trimming removed 4 bases at V and 7 bases at J, with 14 bases between. The V gene's germline CDR1 is SGHRS and CDR2 YFSETQ. The CDR3 region has the DNA TGCGCCAGCAGCCCGGATTTGAGTGGCGGGGAGCTGTTTTTT. Its protein is CASSPDLSGGELFF.

The chain couples TRBV4-2 to TRBJ2-5; 10 nucleotides match TRBD1. The CDR3 is 15 residues long. Germline V CDR1 and CDR2: LGHNA, YNFKEQ. The J segment lost 4 bases and the V segment lost 4 bases, leaving 6 bases of the junction unmatched. The CDR3 loop is CASSPTGGRGETQYF. Here the CDR3 DNA reads TGTGCCAGCAGCCCGACAGGGGGCAGGGGAGAGACCCAGTACTTC.

This chain connects TRBV27 to TRBJ2-2; D is uncertain. The V gene lost 9 bases and the J gene lost 1 base, with 3 bases spanning the gap. Germline-derived CDR1 and CDR2 are MNHEY and SMNVEV (reference sequence). This CDR3 is built from 11 residues. The CDR3 region has the DNA TGTGCCAGTCAGAACACCGGGGAGCTGTTTTTT. Its translation: CASQNTGELFF.

The chain's CDR3 is CASSPSGLAGEIEQFF. The CDR3 coding sequence is TGTGCCAGCAGTCCTAGTGGACTAGCGGGGGAAATTGAGCAGTTCTTC. V gene TRBV28 combines with J gene TRBJ2-1; 13 nucleotides line up with TRBD2. This CDR3 has 16 residues. Looked up from germline, CDR1 is MDHEN and CDR2 is SYDVKM. Trimming took 5 bases from V and 9 from J; bases not matched to a gene: 10. Complete variable domain (other parts from reference TRBV28 and TRBJ2-1): DVKVTQSSRYLVKRTGEKVFLECVQDMDHENMFWYRQDPGLGLRLIYFSYDVKMKEKGDIPEGYSVSREKKERFSLILESASTNQTSMYLCASSPSGLAGEIEQFFGPGTRLTVL.

The chain joins TRBV9 to TRBJ2-3, with D perhaps matching TRBD1 (6 bases). Per germline, CDR1 SGDLS and CDR2 YYNGEE. This CDR3 region has 15 residues. Trimming cost V 3 bases and J 2 bases, with 13 bases left between them. This CDR3 reads CASSEGDPVTDTQYF. The CDR3 DNA reads as TGTGCCAGCAGCGAGGGGGACCCTGTCACAGATACGCAGTATTTT.

The V gene is TRBV29-1, the J gene TRBJ1-3, with a tentative D call TRBD1 (5 bases). The CDR3 contains 15 residues. Germline assignment: CDR1 SQVTM and CDR2 ANQGSEA. With 0 bases removed from V and 0 bases from J, the gap between germline ends came to 9 bases. CDR3 DNA sequence: TGCAGCGTTGAAGATCTGAGGGGCTCTGGAAACACCATATATTTT. Protein: CSVEDLRGSGNTIYF.

The chain uses TRBV10-3 and TRBJ2-2; 11 bases align to TRBD1. The CDR3 runs to 15 residues. The V gene end was trimmed by 6 bases and the J gene end by 4 bases; junction bases not matched to a gene: 4. Per germline, CDR1 ENHRY and CDR2 SYGVKD. The CDR3 nucleotides are TGTGCCATCAGCGCGGGACAGGGGGGCACCGGGGAGCTGTTTTTT. It specifies CAISAGQGGTGELFF.

The rearrangement uses TRBV19 and TRBJ1-1; D ambiguous. The CDR3 is 15 residues long. The ends were cut back, 7 bases at V and 3 bases at J, with 18 bases in the middle. Germline CDR1 is LNHDA and CDR2 is SQIVND (reference sequence). The CDR3 nucleotides read TGTGCCAGTAAGAGGCCCGAGGTTGGGCACACTGAAGCTTTCTTT. Translated, it gives CASKRPEVGHTEAFF.

V usage is TRBV11-2 and J usage is TRBJ1-2; D remains unclear. V was trimmed by 1 base and J by 8 bases, leaving 17 bases between them. CDR1 SGHAT and CDR2 FQNNGV come from the germline V gene. The CDR3 is 15 amino acids. CDR3 sequence: CASSLGVGRTWGYTF. The CDR3 nucleotides read TGTGCCAGCAGCTTAGGAGTAGGGAGAACGTGGGGCTACACCTTC.

This rearrangement joins TRBV5-6 to TRBJ1-5; weak D call: TRBD1 (5 bases). The V end was cut by 3 bases, the J end by 0 bases, with 16 bases between. Germline assignment: CDR1 SGHDT and CDR2 YYEEEE. The CDR3 loop spans 17 amino acids. CDR3: CASSSMLGRDSNQPQHF. CDR3 in DNA: TGTGCCAGCAGCTCAATGCTGGGCAGGGATAGCAATCAGCCCCAGCATTTT.

The chain recombines TRBV5-1 with TRBJ1-1; TRBD1 might be the D (6 bases). The V end was cut by 1 base, the J end by 7 bases, with 17 bases between. CDR1 and CDR2 from the germline V gene are SGHRS and YFSETQ. The CDR3 covers 15 residues. The CDR3 bases are TGCGCCAGCAGCTTGATGGGCAGGGGAATTAGTGAAGCTTTCTTT. Translating it yields CASSLMGRGISEAFF.